This T cell receptor (beta chain) is drawn from a study of T cell responses to AZD1222 COVID-19 vaccine (dated by TCRdb to the early 2020s). Study-level background: AZD1222 recipients with second doses at about 4 weeks or about 12 weeks were pooled, because spike-specific TCR depth and breadth did not differ between schedules. TCR sequencing was performed for 230 to 250 trial participants, of whom about 200 were given two doses of AZD1222 and around 26 were given two doses of MenACWY control vaccine. Enrollment into the trials was organized by age into subgroups of 18-55, 56-69 and 70-plus years, and those subgroups contained roughly 140, 27 and 60 TCR-sequenced participants, respectively. What the study reported, not specific to this receptor: No day 14 peak-response samples were available, so repertoires were characterized only after the peak T cell response. Reportedly, almost half of the unique spike-specific TCRs recognized epitopes lying outside the regions that are mutated in the B.1.351 and B.1.1.7 variants. Participants were mostly white British, with more females than males. The authors suggested clonal diversity may have been underestimated. In the small 56-69-year group, the increase in depth fell short of significance, most likely because of low power. Conclusions about previously exposed vaccinees are limited, since just 6 or 7 AZD1222 recipients were seropositive for SARS-CoV-2 at baseline. After two AZD1222 doses, spike-specific TCR breadth and depth were significantly higher than at day 0 and than in MenACWY recipients. The whole spike protein was spanned by vaccine-associated CD4 TCRs, and dominant responses were seen in regions 160-218 and 743-854.

According to the study, the label for this sample's time point signals: baseline before first vaccination. The vaccinee samples were drawn from two UK trials, COV001 and COV002, one of which was a single-blind randomized controlled phase 2/3 trial testing AZD1222 (ChAdOx1 nCoV-19) in healthy adults. For TCRbeta chain sequencing, PBMC samples from trial participants were taken at day 0 and at day 28 after the second dose. The CDR3 regions of human TCRbeta chains were analyzed by immunosequencing. Per the authors' processing: TCRs in the repertoires were matched against a reference library of SARS-CoV-2-specific TCRs that had been generated with the MIRA antigen-specificity platform. Breadth was defined as the fraction of unique TCRs that were SARS-CoV-2-associated. Depth was defined as the fraction of total T cells that were SARS-CoV-2-associated. Using the MIRA data, each spike-specific TCR was mapped to the spike region that the TCR reacts to and placed in a CD4 or CD8 class. Log10-transformed breadth and depth values were compared by one-way ANOVA with Sidak's multiple comparisons tests. Held by TCRdb, this immuneACCESS table contains in-frame sequences only and omits some clones. Under half of the omission traces to an unresolved V gene where checked; the cause of the rest is unknown. The V and J calls and clone size are taken from that table; D and trimming were inferred from the DNA. This sample is represented by approximately 60,000 clones; 65% to 80% of them were singletons. Of the sample, about an eighth is held by the ten largest clones.

With respect to this clone: What this receptor recognizes is not known. Base qualities are not recorded, but no much larger clone differs from it by a single base.

The CDR3 sequence holds 17 residues, the cysteine and phenylalanine included. CDR3 DNA only is kept here, 51 bases in frame from base 1. The V and J ends are trimmed by 1 base and 3 bases, leaving 16 bases between them. CDR1 and CDR2, per the germline V gene (reference sequence), are LNHNV and YYDKDF. The material was peripheral blood, obtained on day 0 of AZD1222 vaccination. The V and J genes are TRBV15 and TRBJ2-1; the D segment might be TRBD1 or TRBD2, since each matches 5 bases. This TCR derives from an adult in good health. Read as DNA, the sequence is TGTGCCACCAGCAGAGTCATAACGGGGCCCAACTACAATGAGCAGTTCTTC. Translated, it reads CATSRVITGPNYNEQFF.